This section outlines one T cell receptor beta chain sequence together with its context. CDR1 and CDR2 (germline): DFQATT, SNEGSKA (reference sequence). The V segment lost 3 bases and the J segment 3 bases; nucleotides outside the gene matches: 13. CDR3 length equals 17 residues. These data are taken from a study of T-cell memory formation after mild COVID-19. Each CDR3 protein is one row after TCRdb ran MiXCR on the 5' RACE reads. The repertoire holds roughly 190,000 distinct CDR3 sequences, around 25% seen once, with 10% to 12% in the top ten. This chain links TRBV20-1 with TRBJ1-2; the match to TRBD1 covers 10 bases. The specimen sequenced was PBMCs or a T cell subset sorted from them (not recorded which). The origin of this receptor is an adult woman who had mild COVID-19 (a few samples of this study predate the infection). Cell type and time point are not known. In nucleotides, the CDR3 is TGCAGTGCTAGGTCCCCCGGGACAGGGGTCGTCCACTATGGCTACACCTTC. Translation: CSARSPGTGVVHYGYTF.